This T cell receptor beta chain was identified in a study of T cells in Graves' hyperthyroidism and ophthalmopathy. Study summary: Staff took peripheral blood when the initial diagnosis was made, before any treatment began.

Germline assignment: CDR1 DFQATT and CDR2 SNEGSKA (reference sequence). The CDR3 is made up of 16 amino acids. V was trimmed by 0 bases and J by 1 base, leaving 16 bases between them. TCR beta CDR3 region amplification was performed from RNA transcripts. The HTBI primer set served for first-round RT-PCR of the TCR CDR3. TCRdb reanalysed the multiplex PCR reads using MiXCR and keeps one entry per CDR3 protein. Among approximately 590,000 distinct CDR3 sequences listed, approximately 14% were seen once. This clonotype was counted a few times. The sequence was obtained from a young woman with Graves' hyperthyroidism. The sequencing sample was made of blood. This chain uses TRBV20-1 with TRBJ2-7; D is perhaps TRBD1 (6 bases). CDR3 sequence reads: CSARDRGRGSSYEQYF. Here the CDR3 DNA reads TGCAGTGCTAGAGATCGGGGCAGGGGCAGTTCCTACGAGCAGTACTTC.